This entry lists 17 T cell receptor beta chains sequenced from one sample in a study of T cell repertoires in cytomegalovirus infection. TCRdb analysed the reads with MiXCR anew, one entry per CDR3 protein. This table holds a few hundred thousand distinct CDR3 sequences, approximately 10% found once. Sequenced input: PBMCs. These receptors came from a human donor in good health (CMV status not recorded). Some clones in this sample may be carry-over from other donors' samples.

In this sample, this clonotype turned up many times. The genes are TRBV7-2 and TRBJ1-5, with D hard to call. Germline CDR1 and CDR2: SGHTA and FQGNSA. CDR3 length equals 14 residues. Trimming shortened V by 5 bases and J by 5 bases, and 13 bases separated the two germline ends. This CDR3 reads CASSRAGGHQPQHF. Here the CDR3 DNA reads TGTGCCAGCAGCCGGGCAGGAGGGCATCAGCCCCAGCATTTT.

This clonotype was counted at least ten times. The V and J genes are TRBV5-1 and TRBJ1-5; 8 bases fit TRBD1. The CDR3 spans 15 residues. V lost 3 bases, J lost 7 bases, and 9 bases stayed unmatched. CDR1 SGHRS and CDR2 YFSETQ come from the germline V gene. In nucleotides, the CDR3 is TGCGCCAGCAGCTCTGGACAGGGACCCCCCCAGCCCCAGCATTTT. Protein: CASSSGQGPPQPQHF.

This clonotype was detected many times. The V gene is TRBV7-2, the J gene TRBJ1-2; D not resolved. Germline V gene data show CDR1 as SGHTA and CDR2 as FQGNSA. This CDR3 has 14 residues. Trimming left V 1 base short and J 6 bases short, with 12 bases between. The CDR3 nucleotides are TGTGCCAGCAGCTTAGGGGCCAGGTCAGATGGCTACACCTTC. Amino acids: CASSLGARSDGYTF.

In this sample, this clonotype turned up many times. The chain recombines TRBV11-2 with TRBJ2-5, with D possibly matching TRBD1 (6 bases). The CDR3 contains 13 residues. Germline V lookup: CDR1 SGHAT, CDR2 FQNNGV. V lost 4 bases and J 2 bases, leaving 8 bases between the germline ends. In nucleotides, the CDR3 is TGTGCCAGCAGCTCTGGACAGCAAGAGACCCAGTACTTC. Translating it yields CASSSGQQETQYF.

This rearrangement joins TRBV7-9 to TRBJ2-7; D tentatively reads TRBD1 or TRBD2 (6 bases each). The germline gives CDR1 SEHNR, CDR2 FQNEAQ (reference sequence). Trimming left V 5 bases short and J 5 bases short, with 16 bases between. This CDR3 is built from 14 residues. The CDR3 loop is CASSREGRGDEQYF. CDR3 DNA: TGTGCCAGCAGCCGCGAGGGTAGGGGGGACGAGCAGTACTTC.

This clonotype was seen many times. The chain uses TRBV12-3 or TRBV12-4 and TRBJ1-1; D call uncertain. Trimming pared 1 base from V and 0 bases from J, leaving 9 bases between. This CDR3 has 15 residues. The DNA of the CDR3 is TGTGCCAGCAGTTTAGGGGTAGGAATGAACACTGAAGCTTTCTTT. Protein product: CASSLGVGMNTEAFF.

This clonotype was counted ten times or more. The rearrangement joins TRBV7-2 to TRBJ2-6; D remains unclear. The CDR3 is 16 amino acids. Germline V gives CDR1 SGHTA, CDR2 FQGNSA. Trimming left V 5 bases short and J 0 bases short, with 11 bases between. Here the CDR3 DNA reads TGTGCCAGCAGCCTCATACCCCTCTCTGGGGCCAACGTCCTGACTTTC. Its translation is CASSLIPLSGANVLTF. The whole variable domain, remainder taken from reference TRBV7-2 and TRBJ2-6, is GAGVSQSPSNKVTEKGKDVELRCDPISGHTALYWYRQSLGQGLEFLIYFQGNSAPDKSGLPSDRFSAERTGGSVSTLTIQRTQQEDSAVYLCASSLIPLSGANVLTFGAGSRLTVL.

This clonotype was counted ten times or more. This sequence joins TRBV7-8 and TRBJ1-1, with D perhaps TRBD1 (6 bases). Trimming stripped 4 bases from V and 5 bases from J, with 14 bases between. From germline, CDR1 is SGHVS and CDR2 FQNEAQ. The CDR3 contains 14 residues. This CDR3 is CASSSQQGLTEAFF. CDR3 DNA: TGTGCCAGCAGCTCCCAACAGGGTTTAACTGAAGCTTTCTTT.

This clonotype was detected many times. The chain recombines TRBV20-1 with TRBJ2-3; the match to TRBD2 covers 10 bases. The V gene's germline CDR1 is DFQATT and CDR2 SNEGSKA (reference sequence). V was pared by 6 bases and J by 6 bases, with 15 bases of the junction left unmatched. This CDR3 comprises 16 residues. In DNA form, the CDR3 reads TGCAGTGCCCTAAAGTCGCGAGCGGGAGGGATGGATACGCAGTATTTT. Its translation is CSALKSRAGGMDTQYF.

Only a few counts were recorded for this clonotype. The rearrangement joins TRBV12-3 or TRBV12-4 to TRBJ1-2; D perhaps matches TRBD1 (6 bases). This CDR3 is 14 amino acids long. Trimming left V 7 bases short and J 0 bases short, with 12 bases between. CDR3 region: CASTRTASNYGYTF. The CDR3, as DNA: TGTGCCAGCACGCGGACAGCGTCTAACTATGGCTACACCTTC.

This clonotype occurred a few times. A junction boundary mismatches the germline segment, possibly from a read error. The V gene is TRBV19, the J gene TRBJ2-3; 7 bases are a match to TRBD1. The CDR3 totals 12 residues. CDR1 and CDR2 (germline): LNHDA, SQIVND (reference sequence). CDR3 loop: CASSSQGSLGVF. CDR3 nucleotides: TGTGCCAGTAGTTCACAGGGGTCGTTGGGGGTTTTT.

This rearrangement joins TRBV5-1 to TRBJ2-1; 12 bases fit TRBD1. The CDR3 is 15 residues long. V was pared by 6 bases and J by 7 bases, with 8 bases of the junction left unmatched. CDR1 SGHRS and CDR2 YFSETQ come from the germline V gene. The CDR3 coding sequence is TGCGCCAGCACCTTCGGGACAGGGGGCTTTAATGAGCAGTTCTTC. Translating it yields CASTFGTGGFNEQFF.

This clonotype was seen repeatedly, ten times or more. The genes are TRBV7-2 and TRBJ2-3, with unresolved D. CDR3 length: 14 residues. In germline, CDR1 is SGHTA, CDR2 FQGNSA. Trimming left V 5 bases short and J 6 bases short, with 15 bases between. CDR3 amino acids: CASSPEIVMDTQYF. The CDR3 region has the DNA TGTGCCAGCAGCCCGGAAATAGTAATGGATACGCAGTATTTT.

This clonotype was detected ten times or more. V usage is TRBV6-1 and J usage is TRBJ1-2, with a weak D call TRBD1 (5 bases). Germline CDR1 is MNHNS and CDR2 is SASEGT. Trimming cost V 5 bases and J 7 bases, with 17 bases left between them. The CDR3 has 14 residues. CDR3 residues: CASSSQGFGVGYTF. The DNA of the CDR3 is TGTGCCAGCAGTTCTCAGGGATTTGGGGTTGGCTACACCTTC.

Ten or more counts support this clonotype. The CDR3 sequence is CASSSRGRETQYF. CDR3 sequence (DNA): TGTGCCAGCAGTTCCAGGGGGCGCGAGACCCAGTACTTC. The chain couples TRBV7-9 to TRBJ2-5; 8 nucleotides match TRBD1. The germline V gene has CDR1 SEHNR and CDR2 FQNEAQ (reference sequence). V was clipped by 6 bases and J by 5 bases; unmatched bases: 5. This CDR3 has 13 amino acids.

The rearrangement links TRBV5-1 to TRBJ2-3; D uncertain. This CDR3 region has 15 residues. Per the germline V gene, CDR1 is SGHRS and CDR2 is YFSETQ. Trimming shortened V by 0 bases and J by 2 bases, and 10 bases separated the two germline ends. This CDR3 is CASSLGVGFTDTQYF. The CDR3 DNA reads as TGCGCCAGCAGCTTGGGAGTCGGTTTCACAGATACGCAGTATTTT.

The chain carries TRBV29-1 and TRBJ1-2; 9 nucleotides match TRBD1. V trimming: 5 bases; J trimming: 8 bases; junction bases outside the gene matches: 6. The germline V gene has CDR1 SQVTM and CDR2 ANQGSEA. This CDR3 is built from 12 residues. As DNA, the CDR3 is TGCAGCGTTTGGACAGGGGAAGGCGGCTACACCTTC. Its translation is CSVWTGEGGYTF.